This TCR beta chain comes out of a study of blood T cells in healthy people across ages. The CDR3 sequence is 11 residues long. Trimming left V 3 bases short and J 15 bases short, with 14 bases between. Looked up from germline, CDR1 is GTSNPN and CDR2 is SVGIG (reference sequence). The authors ran a second PCR of roughly 7 to 11 cycles using a sample-barcoded 5' primer and a J-beta primer mix. TCRdb redid the calling of the 5' RACE reads with MiXCR, one entry per CDR3 protein. Among about 1.5 million distinct CDR3 sequences listed, 35% to 45% were seen once. The origin of this receptor is a woman younger than 35 in good health. The rearrangement joins TRBV30 to TRBJ1-4, with D uncertain. The sequencing sample was made of blood. The CDR3 DNA is TGTGCCTGGAGCGACCTATGGAGGTTGTTTTTT. Protein: CAWSDLWRLFF.